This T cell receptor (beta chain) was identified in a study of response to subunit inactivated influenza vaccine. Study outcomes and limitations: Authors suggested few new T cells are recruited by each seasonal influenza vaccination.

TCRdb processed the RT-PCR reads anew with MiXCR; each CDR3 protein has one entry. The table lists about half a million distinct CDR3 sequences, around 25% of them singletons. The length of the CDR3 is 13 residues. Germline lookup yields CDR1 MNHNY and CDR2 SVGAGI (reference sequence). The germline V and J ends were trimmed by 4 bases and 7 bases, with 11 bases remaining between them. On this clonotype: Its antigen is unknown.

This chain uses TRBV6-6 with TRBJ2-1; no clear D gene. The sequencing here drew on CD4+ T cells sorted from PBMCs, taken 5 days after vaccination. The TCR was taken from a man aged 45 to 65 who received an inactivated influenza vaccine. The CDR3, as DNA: TGTGCCAGCAGTTTACGCGGTTGGAATGAGCAGTTCTTC. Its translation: CASSLRGWNEQFF.